This T cell receptor beta chain was obtained from a study of blood T cell repertoires in COVID-19. Germline V gene lookup returns CDR1 MNHEY and CDR2 SVGAGI. The CDR3 length is 16 residues. Between the trimmed V and J ends, which lost 3 bases and 1 base, there was a span of 13 bases. Sequenced by immunoSEQ multiplex PCR; TCRdb stores in-frame clones only, minus some. The data show under 170,000 clones, just over 85% seen once. Specimen: peripheral blood. The chain carries TRBV6-5 and TRBJ1-5, with D perhaps matching TRBD1 (5 bases). The receptor was isolated from a man between 65 and 85 years old with acute or convalescent COVID-19. CDR3 nucleotide sequence: TGTGCCAGCAGTTATGAGAGACAGATAAGCAATCAGCCCCAGCATTTT. This codes for CASSYERQISNQPQHF.